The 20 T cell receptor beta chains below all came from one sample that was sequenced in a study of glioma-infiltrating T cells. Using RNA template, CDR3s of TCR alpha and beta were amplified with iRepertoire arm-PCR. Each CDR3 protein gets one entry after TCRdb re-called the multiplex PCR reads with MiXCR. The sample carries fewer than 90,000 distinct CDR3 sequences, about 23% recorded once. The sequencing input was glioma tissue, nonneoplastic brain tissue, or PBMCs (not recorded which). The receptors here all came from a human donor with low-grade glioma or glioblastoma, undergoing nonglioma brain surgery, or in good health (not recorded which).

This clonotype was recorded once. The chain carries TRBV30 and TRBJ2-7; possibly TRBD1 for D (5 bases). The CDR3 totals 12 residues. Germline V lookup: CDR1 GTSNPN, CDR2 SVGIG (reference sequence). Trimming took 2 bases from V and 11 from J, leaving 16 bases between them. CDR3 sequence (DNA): TGTGCCTGGAGTCGTGGCAGGGATATCAAGTACTTC. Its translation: CAWSRGRDIKYF.

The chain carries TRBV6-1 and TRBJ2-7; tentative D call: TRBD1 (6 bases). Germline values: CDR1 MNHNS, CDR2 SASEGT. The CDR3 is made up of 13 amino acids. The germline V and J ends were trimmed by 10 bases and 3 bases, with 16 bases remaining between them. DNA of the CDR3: TGTGCCATCAGCCGGGACATCGGCTACGAGCAGTACTTC. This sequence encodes CAISRDIGYEQYF.

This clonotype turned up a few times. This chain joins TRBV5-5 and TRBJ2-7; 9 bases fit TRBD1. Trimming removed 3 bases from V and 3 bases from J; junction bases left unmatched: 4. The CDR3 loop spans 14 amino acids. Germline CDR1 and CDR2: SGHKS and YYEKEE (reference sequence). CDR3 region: CASSWRTGDYEQYF. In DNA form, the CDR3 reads TGTGCCAGCAGCTGGAGGACAGGGGACTACGAGCAGTACTTC.

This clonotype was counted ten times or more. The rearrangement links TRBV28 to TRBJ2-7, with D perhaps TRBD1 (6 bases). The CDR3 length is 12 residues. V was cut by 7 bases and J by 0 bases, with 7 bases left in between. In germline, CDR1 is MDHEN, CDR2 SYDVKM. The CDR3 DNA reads TGTGCCAGCACGACAGGCTCCTACGAGCAGTACTTC. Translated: CASTTGSYEQYF.

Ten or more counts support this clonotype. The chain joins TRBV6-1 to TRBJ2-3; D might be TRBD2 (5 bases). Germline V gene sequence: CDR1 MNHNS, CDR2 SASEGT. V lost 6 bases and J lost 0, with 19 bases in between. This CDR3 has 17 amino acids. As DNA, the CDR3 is TGTGCCAGCAGACGGGCCACAAGCGGAACTAGCACAGATACGCAGTATTTT. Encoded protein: CASRRATSGTSTDTQYF.

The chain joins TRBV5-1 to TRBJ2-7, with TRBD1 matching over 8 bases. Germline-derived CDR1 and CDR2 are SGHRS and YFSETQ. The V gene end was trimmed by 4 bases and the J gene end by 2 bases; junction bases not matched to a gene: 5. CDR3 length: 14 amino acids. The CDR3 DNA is TGCGCCAGCAGCGTCGGACAGGGCCCCTACGAGCAGTACTTC. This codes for CASSVGQGPYEQYF.

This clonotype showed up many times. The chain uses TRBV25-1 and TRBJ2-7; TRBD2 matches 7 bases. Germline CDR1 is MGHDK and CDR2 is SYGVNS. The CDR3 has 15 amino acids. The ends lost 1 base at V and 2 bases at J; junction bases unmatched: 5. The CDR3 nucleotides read TGTGCCAGCAGTGAATCTAGCGGAGCAACCTACGAGCAGTACTTC. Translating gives CASSESSGATYEQYF.

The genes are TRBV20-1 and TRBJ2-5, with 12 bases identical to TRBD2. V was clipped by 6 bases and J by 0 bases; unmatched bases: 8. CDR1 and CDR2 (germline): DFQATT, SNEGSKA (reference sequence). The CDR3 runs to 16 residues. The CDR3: CSAATSGRGHQETQYF. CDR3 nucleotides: TGCAGTGCGGCGACTAGCGGGAGAGGACACCAAGAGACCCAGTACTTC.

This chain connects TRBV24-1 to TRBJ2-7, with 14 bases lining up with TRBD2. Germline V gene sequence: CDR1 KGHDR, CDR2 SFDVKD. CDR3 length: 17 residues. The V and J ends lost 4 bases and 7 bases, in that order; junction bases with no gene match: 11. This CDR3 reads CATSEGTSGGRLEEQYF. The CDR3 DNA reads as TGTGCCACCAGTGAGGGGACTAGCGGGGGACGGTTGGAAGAGCAGTACTTC.

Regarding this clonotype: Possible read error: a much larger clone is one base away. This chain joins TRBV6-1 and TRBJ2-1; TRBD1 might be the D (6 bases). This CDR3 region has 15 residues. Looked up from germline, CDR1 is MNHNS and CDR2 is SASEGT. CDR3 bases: TGTGCCAGCAGGGAAGTTCCGGGACAACTCTACGAGCAGTTCTTC. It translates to CASREVPGQLYEQFF.

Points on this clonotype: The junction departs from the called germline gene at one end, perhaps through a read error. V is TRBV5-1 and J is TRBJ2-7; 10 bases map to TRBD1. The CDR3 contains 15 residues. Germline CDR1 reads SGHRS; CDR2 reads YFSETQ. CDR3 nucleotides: TGCGCCAGCAGCCCATCCGGGACAGGGGAACAGGAGCAGTGCTTC. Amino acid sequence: CASSPSGTGEQEQCF. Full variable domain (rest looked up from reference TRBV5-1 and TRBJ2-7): KAGVTQTPRYLIKTRGQQVTLSCSPISGHRSVSWYQQTPGQGLQFLFEYFSETQRNKGNFPGRFSGRQFSNSRSEMNVSTLELGDSALYLCASSPSGTGEQEQCFGPGTRLTVT.

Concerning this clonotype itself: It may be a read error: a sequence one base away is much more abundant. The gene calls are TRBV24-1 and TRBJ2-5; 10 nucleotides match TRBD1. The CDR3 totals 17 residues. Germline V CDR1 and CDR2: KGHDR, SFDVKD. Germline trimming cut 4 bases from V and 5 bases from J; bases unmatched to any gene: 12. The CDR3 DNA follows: TGTGCCACCAGTGACCCCCAGTCCGTGACAGGGGGCGAGACCCAGTACTTC. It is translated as CATSDPQSVTGGETQYF.

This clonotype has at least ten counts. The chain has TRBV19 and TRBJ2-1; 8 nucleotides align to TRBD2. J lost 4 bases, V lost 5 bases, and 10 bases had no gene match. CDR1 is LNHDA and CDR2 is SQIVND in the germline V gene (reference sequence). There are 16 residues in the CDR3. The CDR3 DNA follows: TGTGCCAGTAGTGGGAGAGCGGGAGAGGGTTACAATGAGCAGTTCTTC. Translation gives CASSGRAGEGYNEQFF.

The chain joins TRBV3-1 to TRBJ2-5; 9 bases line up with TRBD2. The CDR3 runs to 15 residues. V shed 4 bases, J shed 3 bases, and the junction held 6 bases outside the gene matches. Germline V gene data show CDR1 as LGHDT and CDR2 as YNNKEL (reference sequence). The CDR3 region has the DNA TGTGCCAGCAGCCGCATAGCGGGAGAGGAAGAGACCCAGTACTTC. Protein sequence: CASSRIAGEEETQYF.

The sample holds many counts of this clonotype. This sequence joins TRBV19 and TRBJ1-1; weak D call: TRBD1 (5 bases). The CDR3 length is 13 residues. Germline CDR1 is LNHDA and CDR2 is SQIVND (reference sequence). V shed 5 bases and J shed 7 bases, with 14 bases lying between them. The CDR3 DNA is TGTGCCAGTAGTCCCCCGGGGGGATATGAAGCTTTCTTT. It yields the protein CASSPPGGYEAFF. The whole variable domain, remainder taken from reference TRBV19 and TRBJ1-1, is DGGITQSPKYLFRKEGQNVTLSCEQNLNHDAMYWYRQDPGQGLRLIYYSQIVNDFQKGDIAEGYSVSREKKESFPLTVTSAQKNPTAFYLCASSPPGGYEAFFGQGTRLTVV.

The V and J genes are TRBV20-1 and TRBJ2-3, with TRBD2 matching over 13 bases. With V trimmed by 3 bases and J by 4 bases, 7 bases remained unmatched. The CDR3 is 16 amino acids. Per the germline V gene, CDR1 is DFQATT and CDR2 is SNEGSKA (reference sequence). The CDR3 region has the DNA TGCAGTGCTAGTGTTCGGACTAGCGGGAGCGCAGATACGCAGTATTTT. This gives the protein CSASVRTSGSADTQYF.

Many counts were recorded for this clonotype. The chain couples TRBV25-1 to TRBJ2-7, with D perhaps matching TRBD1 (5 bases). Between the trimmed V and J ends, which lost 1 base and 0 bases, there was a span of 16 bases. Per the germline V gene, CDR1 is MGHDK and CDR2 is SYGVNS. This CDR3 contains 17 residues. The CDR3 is CASSESNGSGRSYEQYF. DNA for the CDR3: TGTGCCAGCAGTGAATCGAACGGGTCAGGGCGCTCCTACGAGCAGTACTTC.

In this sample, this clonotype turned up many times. The chain's CDR3 is CASSLGQHGTEAFF. The CDR3, as DNA: TGTGCCAGCAGCTTAGGCCAGCACGGCACTGAAGCTTTCTTT. This sequence joins TRBV11-2 and TRBJ1-1; the D is unclear. The CDR3 covers 14 residues. With 1 base removed from V and 4 bases from J, the gap between germline ends came to 10 bases. The germline V gene has CDR1 SGHAT and CDR2 FQNNGV.

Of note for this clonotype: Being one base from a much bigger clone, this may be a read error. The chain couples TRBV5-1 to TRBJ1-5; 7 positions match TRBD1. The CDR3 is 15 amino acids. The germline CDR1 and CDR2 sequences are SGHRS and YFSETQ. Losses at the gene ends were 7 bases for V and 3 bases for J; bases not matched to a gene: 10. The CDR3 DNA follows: TGCGCCAGCGGCAAAGGGGACAGTCTCAATCAGCCCCAGCATTTT. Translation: CASGKGDSLNQPQHF.

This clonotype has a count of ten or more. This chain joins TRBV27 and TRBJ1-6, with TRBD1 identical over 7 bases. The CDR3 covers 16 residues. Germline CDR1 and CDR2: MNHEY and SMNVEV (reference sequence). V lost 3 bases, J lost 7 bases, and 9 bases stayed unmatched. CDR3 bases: TGTGCCAGCAGTTTTAAGGGACAGCTCCAAAATTCACCCCTCCACTTT. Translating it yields CASSFKGQLQNSPLHF.